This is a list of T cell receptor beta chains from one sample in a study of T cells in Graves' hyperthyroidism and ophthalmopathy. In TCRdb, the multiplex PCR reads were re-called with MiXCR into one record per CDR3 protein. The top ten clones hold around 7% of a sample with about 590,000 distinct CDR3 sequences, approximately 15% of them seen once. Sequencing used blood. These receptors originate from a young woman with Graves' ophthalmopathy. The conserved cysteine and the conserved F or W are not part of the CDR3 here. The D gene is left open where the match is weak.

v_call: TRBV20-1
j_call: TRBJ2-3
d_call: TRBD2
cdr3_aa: SATTSGGSTDTQY

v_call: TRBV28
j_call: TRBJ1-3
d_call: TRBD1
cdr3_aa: ASSSGGTGTSGNTIY

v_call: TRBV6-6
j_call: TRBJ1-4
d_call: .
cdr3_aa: ASSYWGRDNEKLF

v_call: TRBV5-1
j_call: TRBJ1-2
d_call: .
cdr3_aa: ASSLAGGVIYGYT

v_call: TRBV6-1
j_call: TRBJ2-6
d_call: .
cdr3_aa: ASRPGSGANVLT

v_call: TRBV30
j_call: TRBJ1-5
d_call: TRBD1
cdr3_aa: AWSEIDRGSNQPQH

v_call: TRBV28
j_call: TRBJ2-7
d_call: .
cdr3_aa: ASSSGEQY

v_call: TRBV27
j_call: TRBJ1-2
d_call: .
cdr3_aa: ASSSTHRHGYT

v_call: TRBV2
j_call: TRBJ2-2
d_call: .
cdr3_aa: ASSEGGVTGELF

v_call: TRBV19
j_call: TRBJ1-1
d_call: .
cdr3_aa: ASSPLGGANTEAF

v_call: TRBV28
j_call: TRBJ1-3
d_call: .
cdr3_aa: ASSLRVLGSNTIY

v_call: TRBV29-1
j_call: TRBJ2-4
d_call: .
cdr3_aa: SVGSAKNIQY

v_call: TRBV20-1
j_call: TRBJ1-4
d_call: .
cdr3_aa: SARLSTNEKLF

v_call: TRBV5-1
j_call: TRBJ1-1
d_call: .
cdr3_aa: ASSSRRGLNMNTEAF

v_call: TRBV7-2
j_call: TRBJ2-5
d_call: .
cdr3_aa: ASSSQTGRETQY

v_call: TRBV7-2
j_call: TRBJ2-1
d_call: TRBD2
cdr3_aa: ASEKLAGASSYNEQF

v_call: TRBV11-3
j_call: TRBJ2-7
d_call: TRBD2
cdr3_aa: ASSLDRPSGSFISYEQY

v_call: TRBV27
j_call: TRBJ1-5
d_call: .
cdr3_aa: ASSPSSRAQGPQH

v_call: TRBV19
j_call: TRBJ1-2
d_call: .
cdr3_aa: ASSITGTNYGYT

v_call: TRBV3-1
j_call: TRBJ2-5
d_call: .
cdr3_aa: ASSQDSGRDVQETQY

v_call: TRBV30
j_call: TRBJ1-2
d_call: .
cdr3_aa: AWSTQGVGGGYT

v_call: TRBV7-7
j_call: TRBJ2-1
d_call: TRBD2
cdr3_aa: ASSRGTSGRATTAEQF

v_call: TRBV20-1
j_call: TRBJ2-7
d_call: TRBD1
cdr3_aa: SARDTGVRYEQY

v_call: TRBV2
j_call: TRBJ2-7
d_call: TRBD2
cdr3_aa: ASGELPPGTTNNEQY

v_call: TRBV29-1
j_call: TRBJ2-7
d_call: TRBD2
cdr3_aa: SVPTMTSGSTYEQY

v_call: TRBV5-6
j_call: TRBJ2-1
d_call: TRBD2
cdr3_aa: ASSLSRTSGRNEQF

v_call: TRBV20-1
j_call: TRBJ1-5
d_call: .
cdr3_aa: SAPDSTGLYSNQPQH

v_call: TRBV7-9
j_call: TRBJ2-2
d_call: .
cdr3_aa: ASSSRARANTGELF

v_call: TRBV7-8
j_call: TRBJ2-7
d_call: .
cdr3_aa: ASSIMGEQY

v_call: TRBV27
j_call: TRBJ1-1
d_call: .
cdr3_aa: ASSLQGTVTEAF

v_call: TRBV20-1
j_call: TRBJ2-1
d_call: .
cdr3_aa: SARVAGTGPWQYNEQF

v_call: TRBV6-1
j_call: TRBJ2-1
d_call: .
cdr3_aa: ASTEGVSNEQF

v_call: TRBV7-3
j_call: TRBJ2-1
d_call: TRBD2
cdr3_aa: ASSLTRLASNEQF

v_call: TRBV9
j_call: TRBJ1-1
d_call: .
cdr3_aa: ASSAGTYMNTEAF

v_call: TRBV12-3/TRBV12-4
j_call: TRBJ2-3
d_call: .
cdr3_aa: ASSLRQVTDTQY

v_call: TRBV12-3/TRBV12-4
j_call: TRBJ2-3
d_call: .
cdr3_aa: ASIPGSTDTQY

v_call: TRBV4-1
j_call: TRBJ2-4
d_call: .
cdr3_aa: ASSQDWDIQY

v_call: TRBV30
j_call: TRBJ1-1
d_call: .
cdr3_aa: AWSQGGGRWGEAF

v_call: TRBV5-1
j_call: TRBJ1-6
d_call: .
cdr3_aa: ASSLAGYGGYKRNSPLH

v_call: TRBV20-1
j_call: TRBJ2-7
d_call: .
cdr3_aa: SARDRPGAYEQY

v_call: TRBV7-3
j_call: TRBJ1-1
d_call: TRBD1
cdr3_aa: ASSLNAGAGQITEAF

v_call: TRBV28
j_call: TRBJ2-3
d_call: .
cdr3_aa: ASSSDSYTDTQY

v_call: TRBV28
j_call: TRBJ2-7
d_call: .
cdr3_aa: ASSLLGGYPYEQY

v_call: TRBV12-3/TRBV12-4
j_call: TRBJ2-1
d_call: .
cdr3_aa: ASSTGPNNEQF

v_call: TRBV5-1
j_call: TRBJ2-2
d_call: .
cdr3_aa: ASSFPGDYDTGELF

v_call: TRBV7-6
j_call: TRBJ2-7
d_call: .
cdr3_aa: ASSLVLRAPSYEQY

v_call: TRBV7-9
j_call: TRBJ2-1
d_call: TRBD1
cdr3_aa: ASSPRDRGTNEQF

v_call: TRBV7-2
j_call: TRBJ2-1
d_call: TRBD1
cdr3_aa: ASSLAPGQNNEQF

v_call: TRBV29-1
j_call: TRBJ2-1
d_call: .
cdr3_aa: SVEAGGHYNEQF

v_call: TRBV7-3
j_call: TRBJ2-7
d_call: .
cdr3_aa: ASSLTDLHEQY

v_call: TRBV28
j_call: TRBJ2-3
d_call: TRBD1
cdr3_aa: ATPGTGTGGTDTQY

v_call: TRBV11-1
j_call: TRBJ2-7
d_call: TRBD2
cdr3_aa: ASSSTSGPSYEQY

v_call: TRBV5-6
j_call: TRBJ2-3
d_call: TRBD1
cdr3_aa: ASSPGQGLTDTQY

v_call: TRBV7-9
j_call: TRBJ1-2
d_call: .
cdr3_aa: ASSLRTYYGYT

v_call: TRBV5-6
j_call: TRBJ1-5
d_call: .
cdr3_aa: ASPGGGQPQH

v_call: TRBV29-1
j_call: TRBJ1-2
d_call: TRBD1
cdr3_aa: SVHNNRGDYGYT

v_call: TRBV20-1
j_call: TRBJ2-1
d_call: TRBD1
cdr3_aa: SAGQGRGSYNEQF

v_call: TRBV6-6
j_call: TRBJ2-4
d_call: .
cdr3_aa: ASSYTGSPKNIQY

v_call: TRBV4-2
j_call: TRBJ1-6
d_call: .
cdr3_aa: ASSRYPRENNSPLH